This T cell receptor beta chain was documented in a study of T cell repertoires in cytomegalovirus infection. The V gene lost 8 bases and the J gene lost 6 bases, with 10 bases spanning the gap. Germline V gene sequence: CDR1 MNHGY, CDR2 SAAAGT. This CDR3 contains 12 residues. Each CDR3 protein is one row after TCRdb ran MiXCR on the reads. The sample lists 510,000 or so distinct CDR3 sequences; about 26% were seen once. This clonotype came up a few times. Its antigen is currently unknown. Regarding the study as a whole: The study found HLA-C-restricted CMV-specific TCR beta clonotypes dominating the ex vivo response.

The V gene is TRBV6-8, the J gene TRBJ2-2; D call uncertain. The sequence came from a human donor in good health (CMV status not recorded). Some clones in this sample may be carry-over from other donors' samples. The sample taken for sequencing was PBMCs. CDR3 DNA: TGTGCCAGCTCCACCCCTCCCGGGGAGCTGTTTTTT. Translated: CASSTPPGELFF.